One sample yielded the 28 T cell receptor beta chains listed below, sequenced in a study of Ad26.COV2.S vaccination and SARS-CoV-2 variants (dated by TCRdb to the early 2020s). The library was made by the immunoSEQ multiplex PCR assay. The immuneACCESS repertoire file appears here via TCRdb, limited to in-frame rearrangements. These files lack a portion of the clones; in checked studies, under half of the deficit traces to unresolved V genes, and the cause of the others is not known. A total of fewer than 500,000 clones appear in this sample, roughly 87% of them only once. Roughly 2.5% of the sample belongs to the ten largest clones. The meaning of the sample's treatment or condition label: some 19 received Ad26.COV2.S at low or high dose, single or two shots; several received placebo; per-sample allocation not given. For vaccine and placebo recipients, repertoires were sequenced using samples collected on day 63 after the first injection.

The sequencing here drew on peripheral blood, taken in a trial of Ad26.COV2.S vaccine versus placebo. The receptor source for this set is a person aged 18-60 years who received the Ad26.COV2.S COVID-19 vaccine or a placebo.

This clone was counted between two and nine times. The rearrangement joins TRBV6-5 to TRBJ2-2, with TRBD1 matching over 9 bases. Germline V gives CDR1 MNHEY, CDR2 SVGAGI. The CDR3 sequence is 14 residues long. The V segment lost 8 bases and the J segment 4 bases; nucleotides outside the gene matches: 5. In nucleotides, the CDR3 is TGTGCCAGCGGACGACAGGGGGTCACCGGGGAGCTGTTTTTT. The encoded protein is CASGRQGVTGELFF.

The V and J genes are TRBV7-9 and TRBJ1-4, with D hard to call. The germline CDR1 and CDR2 sequences are SEHNR and FQNEAQ (reference sequence). V was pared by 0 bases and J by 5 bases, with 13 bases between. The CDR3 has 16 amino acids. CDR3 sequence reads: CASSLAYRGVNEKLFF. The CDR3 DNA follows: TGTGCCAGCAGCTTAGCCTACAGAGGAGTAAATGAAAAACTGTTTTTT.

The chain combines TRBV27 with TRBJ2-5; D unclear. This CDR3 contains 15 residues. V shed 5 bases and J shed 7 bases, with 20 bases lying between them. CDR1 and CDR2 (germline): MNHEY, SMNVEV (reference sequence). Written as DNA, the CDR3 is TGTGCCAGCAGTAAATTGGACGGATTACTTGGGACCCAGTACTTC. This translates into CASSKLDGLLGTQYF.

Regarding this clone: The sample has other DNA sequences that encode this CDR3 too. V gene TRBV9 combines with J gene TRBJ1-2, with a possible D match to TRBD1 (5 bases). With 2 bases removed from V and 2 bases from J, the gap between germline ends came to 7 bases. CDR3 length: 13 residues. Germline V lookup: CDR1 SGDLS, CDR2 YYNGEE. CDR3 region: CASSVGGNYGYTF. CDR3 bases: TGTGCCAGCAGCGTCGGGGGAAACTATGGCTACACCTTC.

The rearrangement joins TRBV28 to TRBJ1-6; D call uncertain. The CDR3 consists of 16 residues. V lost 0 bases, J lost 7 bases, and 13 bases lay in between. Germline V gives CDR1 MDHEN, CDR2 SYDVKM. The CDR3 is CASSLWVMSSNSPLHF. CDR3 coding DNA: TGTGCCAGCAGTTTATGGGTTATGTCGTCGAATTCACCCCTCCACTTT.

The chain joins TRBV5-1 to TRBJ2-3; weak D call: TRBD2 (5 bases). V was trimmed by 2 bases and J by 6 bases, leaving 13 bases between them. From germline, CDR1 is SGHRS and CDR2 YFSETQ. The CDR3 has 14 amino acids. CDR3 sequence: CASSLSDPGDTQYF. In DNA form, the CDR3 reads TGCGCCAGCAGCTTATCCGACCCGGGGGATACGCAGTATTTT.

The gene calls are TRBV5-8 and TRBJ2-1; D not certain. With 2 bases removed from V and 8 bases from J, the gap between germline ends came to 8 bases. Germline V gives CDR1 SGHTS, CDR2 YDEGEE. The CDR3 consists of 12 residues. In DNA, the CDR3 is TGTGCCAGCAGCTTAGGAGTTCATGAGCAGTTCTTC. Encoded protein: CASSLGVHEQFF.

The sample holds a few counts of this clone. The chain links TRBV5-1 to TRBJ2-7; TRBD1 agrees at 11 bases. V lost 2 bases and J lost 2; bases outside the gene matches: 3. Germline loops: CDR1 SGHRS, CDR2 YFSETQ. There are 15 residues in the CDR3. In DNA, the CDR3 is TGCGCCAGCAGCTTAAGGGACAGGGGGACCTACGAGCAGTACTTC. Protein product: CASSLRDRGTYEQYF.

This chain joins TRBV14 and TRBJ2-1; no reliable D call. V was trimmed by 1 base and J by 9 bases, leaving 10 bases between them. CDR3 length: 13 amino acids. Germline assignment: CDR1 SGHDN and CDR2 FVKESK. CDR3 nucleotides: TGTGCCAGCAGCCAAGTTTTGCTCGGTGAGCAGTTCTTC. Its translation is CASSQVLLGEQFF. The full variable domain, in which reference TRBV14 and TRBJ2-1 provide the parts outside the CDR3, is EAGVTQFPSHSVIEKGQTVTLRCDPISGHDNLYWYRRVMGKEIKFLLHFVKESKQDESGMPNNRFLAERTGGTYSTLKVQPAELEDSGVYFCASSQVLLGEQFFGPGTRLTVL.

The chain carries TRBV27 and TRBJ2-7, with D possibly being TRBD2 (6 bases). Per germline, CDR1 MNHEY and CDR2 SMNVEV (reference sequence). CDR3 length: 14 amino acids. V lost 5 bases and J lost 4, with 15 bases in between. This CDR3 is CASSEMGGRYEQYF. CDR3 nucleotide sequence: TGTGCCAGCAGTGAGATGGGGGGTCGGTACGAGCAGTACTTC.

The chain has TRBV5-1 and TRBJ1-2, with 8 positions matching TRBD1. With 0 bases clipped from V and 14 bases from J, the junction kept 9 bases outside the gene matches. There are 13 residues in the CDR3. Germline CDR1 SGHRS, CDR2 YFSETQ. CDR3 in DNA: TGCGCCAGCAGCTTGGGGACAGGGAGCCTTAGAACCTTC. This translates into CASSLGTGSLRTF.

This clone was seen once. V and J are TRBV7-9 and TRBJ2-6; D gene unclear. The CDR3 consists of 13 residues. V gave up 3 bases and J gave up 0 bases, with 0 bases separating them. Germline assignment: CDR1 SEHNR and CDR2 FQNEAQ (reference sequence). CDR3 DNA sequence: TGTGCCAGCAGCTTCTCTGGGGCCAACGTCCTGACTTTC. Protein: CASSFSGANVLTF. The full variable domain, rest sourced from reference TRBV7-9 and TRBJ2-6, is DTGVSQNPRHKITKRGQNVTFRCDPISEHNRLYWYRQTLGQGPEFLTYFQNEAQLEKSRLLSDRFSAERPKGSFSTLEIQRTEQGDSAMYLCASSFSGANVLTFGAGSRLTVL.

The chain links TRBV5-4 to TRBJ1-2, with D perhaps matching TRBD1 (6 bases). In germline, CDR1 is SGHNT, CDR2 YYREEE (reference sequence). Trimming took off 0 bases at V and 2 bases at J, with 11 bases between the two ends. This CDR3 region has 15 residues. CDR3 DNA sequence: TGTGCCAGCAGCTTGGAAGGGGGGCTCAACTATGGCTACACCTTC. It yields the protein CASSLEGGLNYGYTF.

V is TRBV4-3 and J is TRBJ2-3, with 10 bases that match TRBD2. In germline, CDR1 is LGHNA, CDR2 YSLEER. CDR3 length equals 15 residues. Germline trimming cut 4 bases from V and 4 bases from J; bases unmatched to any gene: 5. DNA of the CDR3: TGCGCCAGCAGCCTCAGCGGGAGGGGACCAGATACGCAGTATTTT. This sequence encodes CASSLSGRGPDTQYF.

The chain uses TRBV6-2 or TRBV6-3 and TRBJ2-7; possibly TRBD1 or TRBD2 for D (6 bases each). V was trimmed by 6 bases and J by 2 bases, leaving 14 bases between them. The germline CDR1 and CDR2 sequences are MNHEY and SVGEGT. This CDR3 is built from 14 residues. The CDR3 here is CASSPDGGAYEQYF. The CDR3 DNA reads TGTGCCAGCAGCCCGGACGGGGGCGCCTACGAGCAGTACTTC.

The gene calls are TRBV28 and TRBJ1-5; D gene uncertain. CDR3 size: 16 residues. V lost 2 bases and J lost 1, with 12 bases in between. The germline V gene encodes CDR1 MDHEN and CDR2 SYDVKM. The CDR3 protein is CASSLHQTWSNQPQHF. The CDR3 DNA reads TGTGCCAGCAGTTTACACCAAACCTGGAGCAATCAGCCCCAGCATTTT.

The V gene is TRBV23-1, the J gene TRBJ1-6; D is unresolved. TRBV23-1 is flagged as an ORF with uncertain function. V was cut by 4 bases and J by 8 bases, with 21 bases left in between. The CDR3 spans 17 residues. The CDR3 protein is CASSPLSIKDADSPLHF. The CDR3 DNA reads as TGCGCCAGCAGTCCCCTCTCGATTAAAGACGCAGATTCACCCCTCCACTTT.

The chain has TRBV6-6 and TRBJ1-1; D unresolved. The germline gives CDR1 MNHNY, CDR2 SVGAGI (reference sequence). Trimming removed 6 bases at V and 0 bases at J, with 11 bases between. The CDR3 has 14 amino acids. In DNA, the CDR3 is TGTGCCAGCAGAACCGGTATCCTGAACACTGAAGCTTTCTTT. This sequence encodes CASRTGILNTEAFF.

The chain couples TRBV18 to TRBJ1-2; the match to TRBD1 covers 7 bases. Looked up from germline, CDR1 is KGHSH and CDR2 is LQKENI. The CDR3 runs to 16 residues. The junction had 7 bases not matched to a gene; V was cut back by 3 bases and J by 0 bases. The CDR3 loop is CASSPPGTAANYGYTF. For the CDR3, the DNA is TGTGCCAGCTCACCTCCCGGGACAGCAGCTAACTATGGCTACACCTTC.

The chain links TRBV6-2 or TRBV6-3 to TRBJ1-2, with a possible D match to TRBD1 (6 bases). This CDR3 has 12 amino acids. The V gene's germline CDR1 is MNHEY and CDR2 SVGEGT. V was shortened by 5 bases and J by 5 bases, with 9 bases between the two germline ends. The CDR3 nucleotides read TGTGCCAGCAGTGGGACAACGTATGGCTACACCTTC. This codes for CASSGTTYGYTF.

V gene TRBV29-1 combines with J gene TRBJ2-3; D perhaps matches TRBD1 (6 bases). Germline CDR1 SQVTM, CDR2 ANQGSEA. CDR3 length equals 14 residues. V lost 3 bases and J 3 bases, leaving 13 bases between the germline ends. For the CDR3, the DNA is TGCAGCGTTGACCTTGGGGGCGGTACAGATACGCAGTATTTT. This translates into CSVDLGGGTDTQYF.

Written as DNA, the CDR3 is TGTGCCAGCGATGGACAGGCGAACACCGGGGAGCTGTTTTTT. Translation gives CASDGQANTGELFF. This chain links TRBV6-6 with TRBJ2-2, with TRBD1 identical over 7 bases. Germline CDR1 reads MNHNY; CDR2 reads SVGAGI (reference sequence). The V and J ends lost 8 bases and 0 bases, in that order; junction bases with no gene match: 3. The CDR3 runs to 14 residues.

The chain has TRBV7-2 and TRBJ1-4; D not certain. Germline values: CDR1 SGHTA, CDR2 FQGNSA. Trimming removed 2 bases at V and 8 bases at J, with 12 bases between. The CDR3 spans 14 residues. Here the CDR3 DNA reads TGTGCCAGCAGCTTATTACCCGGCGGGGAAAAACTGTTTTTT. It codes for CASSLLPGGEKLFF.

The chain joins TRBV4-1 to TRBJ2-7; D is perhaps TRBD2 (5 bases). The CDR3 covers 13 residues. The germline V gene has CDR1 MGHRA and CDR2 YSYEKL. The V end lost 1 base, the J end lost 4 bases, and 8 bases lay between the germline ends. The CDR3 bases are TGCGCCAGCAGCCAAGCGCGGGCATACGAGCAGTACTTC. Its protein product is CASSQARAYEQYF.

This clone appeared a single time. The chain has TRBV27 and TRBJ1-5, with TRBD1 as a possible D gene (5 bases). Trimming left V 10 bases short and J 3 bases short, with 19 bases between. This CDR3 has 15 residues. Looked up from germline, CDR1 is MNHEY and CDR2 is SMNVEV (reference sequence). The CDR3 DNA is TGTGCCACCCGGGGGGTCCCCCACTACAATCAGCCCCAGCATTTT. Translation gives CATRGVPHYNQPQHF.

J is TRBJ1-2 and V is TRBV7-2; a weak D match, TRBD1 (5 bases). The CDR3 extends over 16 amino acids. Germline V CDR1 and CDR2: SGHTA, FQGNSA. V gave up 1 base and J gave up 8 bases, with 20 bases separating them. The CDR3 here is CASSLDYNSPRGGYTF. The CDR3 DNA follows: TGTGCCAGCAGCTTAGATTACAACTCCCCAAGGGGCGGCTACACCTTC.

This clone has a single count. V and J are TRBV6-6 and TRBJ2-5, with unresolved D. Trimming removed 3 bases at V and 1 base at J, with 15 bases between. The CDR3 totals 16 residues. The germline V gene has CDR1 MNHNY and CDR2 SVGAGI (reference sequence). Here the CDR3 reads CASSYLLGWAQETQYF. The CDR3 region has the DNA TGTGCCAGCAGTTATTTGCTGGGGTGGGCCCAAGAGACCCAGTACTTC.

The chain carries TRBV6-5 and TRBJ1-6; D remains ambiguous. Germline V CDR1 and CDR2: MNHEY, SVGAGI. The CDR3 is made up of 15 amino acids. Deletions cut 2 bases from V and 10 bases from J, with 15 bases between. DNA for the CDR3: TGTGCCAGCAGTTACAAGCGGACTGGAAGATCACCCCTCCACTTT. This codes for CASSYKRTGRSPLHF.